The sequence of this T cell receptor (beta chain) was determined in a study of blood T cells in healthy people across ages. Regarding the study as a whole: Bulk PBMC profiling left naive and antigen-experienced comparisons inconclusive. A roughly linear fall in TCR beta diversity per million T cells was seen with increasing age. Long-lived donors exceeded aged donors in naive CD4+ cells and diversity.

It was with a sample-barcoded 5' primer and a J-beta primer mix that a second PCR of about 6 to 12 cycles was run. MiXCR was run by TCRdb on the 5' RACE reads, yielding one entry per CDR3 protein. Of some 1,500,000 distinct CDR3 sequences in the sample, roughly two fifths were seen once. There are a few counts of this clonotype. Its antigen is undetermined. The ends were cut back, 2 bases at V and 5 bases at J, with 9 bases in the middle. This CDR3 is 13 amino acids long. Germline V gene sequence: CDR1 MNHNS, CDR2 SASEGT. The origin of this receptor is a woman aged 18-35 years in good health. Sequencing input: blood. The chain has TRBV6-1 and TRBJ2-5, with a possible D match to TRBD1 (5 bases). Here the CDR3 DNA reads TGTGCCAGCAGTGAAAGGGGCTGGGAGACCCAGTACTTC. It encodes CASSERGWETQYF.